Shown below are 2 T cell receptor beta chains from a single sample sequenced in a study of blood T cell repertoires in COVID-19. Only in-frame clones appear in the TCRdb table, and some are missing; sequencing was by immunoSEQ multiplex PCR. The repertoire holds more than 95,000 clones, with about 90% as singletons. Sequencing input: peripheral blood. The receptors stem from a human donor in a cohort sampled during active COVID-19.

The J gene is TRBJ2-1, the V gene TRBV12-3 or TRBV12-4; D call uncertain. This CDR3 is built from 11 residues. V lost 3 bases, J lost 7 bases, and 4 bases lay in between. The CDR3 coding sequence is TGTGCCAGCAGTTTTATTAATGAGCAGTTCTTC. This sequence encodes CASSFINEQFF.

Many counts were recorded for this clone. The chain employs TRBV7-9 and TRBJ1-2, with D possibly TRBD1 on 5 matching bases. Germline V gives CDR1 SEHNR, CDR2 FQNEAQ (reference sequence). Deletions cut 4 bases from V and 5 bases from J, with 11 bases between. The CDR3 has 13 residues. CDR3: CASSSRAVYGYTF. CDR3 nucleotide sequence: TGTGCCAGCAGCTCCAGGGCAGTGTATGGCTACACCTTC.